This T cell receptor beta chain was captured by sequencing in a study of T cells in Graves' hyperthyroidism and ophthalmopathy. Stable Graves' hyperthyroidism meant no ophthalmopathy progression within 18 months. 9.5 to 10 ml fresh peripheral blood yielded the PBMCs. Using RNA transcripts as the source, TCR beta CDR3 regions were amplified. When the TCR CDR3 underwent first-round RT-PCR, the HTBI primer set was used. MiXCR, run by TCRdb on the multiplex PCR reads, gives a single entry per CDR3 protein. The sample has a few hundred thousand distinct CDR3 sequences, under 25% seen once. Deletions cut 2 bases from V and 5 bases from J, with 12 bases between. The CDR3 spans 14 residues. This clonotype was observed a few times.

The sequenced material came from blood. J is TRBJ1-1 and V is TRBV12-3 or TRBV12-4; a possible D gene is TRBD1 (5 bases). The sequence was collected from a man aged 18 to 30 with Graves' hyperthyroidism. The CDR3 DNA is TGTGCCAGCAGTTTACTCGGGGGTTGGACTGAAGCTTTCTTT. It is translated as CASSLLGGWTEAFF.